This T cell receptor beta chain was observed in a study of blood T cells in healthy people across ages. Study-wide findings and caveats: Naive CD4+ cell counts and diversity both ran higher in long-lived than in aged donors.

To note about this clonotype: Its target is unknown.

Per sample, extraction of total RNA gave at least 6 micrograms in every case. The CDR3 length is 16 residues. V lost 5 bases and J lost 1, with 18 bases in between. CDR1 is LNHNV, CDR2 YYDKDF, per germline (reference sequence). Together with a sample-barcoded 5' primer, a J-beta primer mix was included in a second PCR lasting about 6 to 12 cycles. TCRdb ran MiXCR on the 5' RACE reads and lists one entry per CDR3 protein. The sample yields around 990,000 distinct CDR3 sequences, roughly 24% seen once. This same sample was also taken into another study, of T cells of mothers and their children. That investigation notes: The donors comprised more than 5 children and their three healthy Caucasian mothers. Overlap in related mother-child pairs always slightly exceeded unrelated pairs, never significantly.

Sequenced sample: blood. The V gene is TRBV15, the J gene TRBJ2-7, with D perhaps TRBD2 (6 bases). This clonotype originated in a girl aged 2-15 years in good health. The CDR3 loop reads CATSGLKAGTSYEQYF. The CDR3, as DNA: TGTGCCACCAGCGGCTTGAAGGCGGGGACTTCCTACGAGCAGTACTTC.